This passage covers 21 T cell receptor beta chains from one sample sequenced in a study of blood T cells in healthy people across ages. Alongside a J-beta primer mix, a sample-barcoded 5' primer served in a second PCR lasting about 6 to 12 cycles. TCRdb passed the 5' RACE reads through MiXCR, listing each CDR3 protein once. The sample shows fewer than 1,000,000 distinct CDR3 sequences, 40% to 50% of them seen only once. The source material was blood. These TCRs come from a man aged 55-75 years in good health.

For this clonotype: An end of the junction differs from the germline gene, which may be a read error. The chain has TRBV12-3 or TRBV12-4 and TRBJ2-3, with D hard to call. The CDR3 totals 14 residues. CDR3 residues: CASTWPKQADAQYF. CDR3 coding DNA: TGTGCCAGCACATGGCCAAAGCAGGCAGATGCGCAGTATTTT.

The chain uses TRBV20-1 and TRBJ1-2, with no clear D. This CDR3 comprises 14 residues. V lost 1 base and J 9 bases, leaving 18 bases between the germline ends. Germline-derived CDR1 and CDR2 are DFQATT and SNEGSKA (reference sequence). Written as DNA, the CDR3 is TGCAGTGCTAGAGGGGGTGACTTGGGAGTTAGCTACACCTTC. This gives the protein CSARGGDLGVSYTF.

The rearrangement uses TRBV6-2 or TRBV6-3 and TRBJ1-5; 9 nucleotides agree with TRBD1. CDR3 length equals 15 residues. CDR1 is MNHEY and CDR2 is SVGEGT in the germline V gene. After removal of 2 bases from V and 10 bases from J, the junction contained 9 bases not matched to a gene. The CDR3 bases are TGTGCCAGCAGTTACGGCGGGACAGGGTCCCATCCCCAGCATTTT. This gives the protein CASSYGGTGSHPQHF.

This clonotype was counted only a few times. The V call is TRBV30, the J call TRBJ1-4; 8 positions agree with TRBD1. The CDR3 extends over 13 amino acids. Germline trimming cut 5 bases from V and 6 bases from J; bases unmatched to any gene: 5. Per germline, CDR1 GTSNPN and CDR2 SVGIG (reference sequence). The CDR3 region is CAWDGQGYEKLFF. Here the CDR3 DNA reads TGTGCCTGGGACGGACAGGGTTATGAAAAACTGTTTTTT.

In its sample, this clonotype was seen a few times. The rearrangement joins TRBV5-6 to TRBJ2-5, with D perhaps TRBD2 (6 bases). The CDR3 spans 17 residues. Germline V gene sequence: CDR1 SGHDT, CDR2 YYEEEE. The V and J ends lost 0 bases and 5 bases respectively, with 20 bases between them. CDR3 sequence (DNA): TGTGCCAGCAGCTTGGAATCCAGCGGGCCAGGTAGGGAGACCCAGTACTTC. Protein: CASSLESSGPGRETQYF.

This clonotype was detected many times. The chain is built from TRBV5-1 and TRBJ2-7, with D hard to call. Per germline, CDR1 SGHRS and CDR2 YFSETQ. With 0 bases removed from V and 1 base from J, the gap between germline ends came to 8 bases. The CDR3 contains 14 residues. CDR3 in amino acids: CASSLAPGSYEQYF. The CDR3 DNA sequence: TGCGCCAGCAGCTTGGCCCCCGGATCCTACGAGCAGTACTTC.

The chain links TRBV6-5 to TRBJ2-5; 8 positions agree with TRBD1. This CDR3 is 14 amino acids long. The germline gives CDR1 MNHEY, CDR2 SVGAGI. V lost 7 bases to trimming and J lost 1 base; unmatched junction nucleotides: 5. CDR3 sequence reads: CASNPQGVQETQYF. Written as DNA, the CDR3 is TGTGCCAGCAACCCACAGGGGGTCCAAGAGACCCAGTACTTC.

This clonotype has a handful of counts. V is TRBV29-1 and J is TRBJ2-1; TRBD1 matches at 9 bases. CDR3 length: 13 amino acids. The J segment lost 7 bases and the V segment lost 1 base, leaving 2 bases of the junction unmatched. The germline CDR1 and CDR2 sequences are SQVTM and ANQGSEA. The CDR3 here is CSVEVTGGNEQFF. DNA for the CDR3: TGCAGCGTTGAAGTGACAGGGGGGAATGAGCAGTTCTTC.

The chain recombines TRBV20-1 with TRBJ2-5, with 7 bases lining up with TRBD1. Germline V gene data show CDR1 as DFQATT and CDR2 as SNEGSKA (reference sequence). The V segment lost 1 base and the J segment 5 bases; nucleotides outside the gene matches: 7. This CDR3 region has 14 residues. The CDR3 nucleotides are TGCAGTGCTAGAGCGGAGACAGGGTGGGAGACCCAGTACTTC. This gives the protein CSARAETGWETQYF.

This rearrangement joins TRBV7-9 to TRBJ2-3; D uncertain. This CDR3 spans 15 amino acids. The ends were cut back, 4 bases at V and 4 bases at J, with 15 bases in the middle. Germline loops: CDR1 SEHNR, CDR2 FQNEAQ (reference sequence). As DNA, the CDR3 is TGTGCCAGCAGCTCATTGGACCTACCTTCAGATACGCAGTATTTT. It specifies CASSSLDLPSDTQYF.

Many counts were recorded for this clonotype. The rearrangement joins TRBV5-1 to TRBJ2-5; either TRBD1 or TRBD2 may fit D (5 bases each). Trimming shortened V by 4 bases and J by 5 bases, and 12 bases separated the two germline ends. CDR1 is SGHRS, CDR2 YFSETQ, per germline. This CDR3 has 13 residues. CDR3 loop: CASSVGDTETQYF. The CDR3, as DNA: TGCGCCAGCAGCGTGGGGGATACGGAGACCCAGTACTTC.

In DNA form, the CDR3 reads TGCGCCAGCAGCCAAGATTGGAGCTCCTACGAGCAGTACTTC. Encoded protein: CASSQDWSSYEQYF. The V gene is TRBV4-3, the J gene TRBJ2-7; no reliable D call. The CDR3 is 14 amino acids. V was cut by 0 bases and J by 0 bases, with 6 bases left in between. Germline V lookup: CDR1 LGHNA, CDR2 YSLEER.

This clonotype was observed many times. V gene TRBV6-6 combines with J gene TRBJ2-5; 12 nucleotides agree with TRBD2. Germline loops: CDR1 MNHNY, CDR2 SVGAGI (reference sequence). Trimming took 2 bases from V and 7 from J; bases not matched to a gene: 2. The CDR3 extends over 14 amino acids. The CDR3 DNA sequence: TGTGCCAGCAGTTACGAACTAGCGGGGGGGACCCAGTACTTC. Translation gives CASSYELAGGTQYF.

The sample holds one count of this clonotype. V and J are TRBV27 and TRBJ2-7; D possibly matches TRBD1 or TRBD2 (5 bases each). Germline V gene lookup returns CDR1 MNHEY and CDR2 SMNVEV (reference sequence). This CDR3 contains 14 residues. Deletions cut 5 bases from V and 7 bases from J, with 18 bases between. The CDR3 is CASSGQRGYNEQYF. CDR3 DNA: TGTGCCAGCAGTGGGCAGAGGGGCTACAATGAGCAGTACTTC.

Details on this clonotype: Germline and junction disagree at one end, which may indicate a read error. The genes are TRBV20-1 and TRBJ1-2; D not resolved. From germline, CDR1 is DFQATT and CDR2 SNEGSKA (reference sequence). This CDR3 spans 13 amino acids. CDR3 in amino acids: CSASPEWSYGHTF. The CDR3 DNA sequence: TGCAGTGCTAGTCCCGAATGGAGCTATGGCCACACCTTC.

There are many counts of this clonotype. The chain joins TRBV10-3 to TRBJ2-7; 9 nucleotides align to TRBD1. This CDR3 region has 16 residues. The germline gives CDR1 ENHRY, CDR2 SYGVKD. Trimming at V came to 6 bases and at J to 2 bases, leaving 11 bases not matched to a gene. Written as DNA, the CDR3 is TGTGCCATCAGCGGGGCGGACAGGGGCAGTACCTACGAGCAGTACTTC. This gives the protein CAISGADRGSTYEQYF.

This clonotype was seen more than once but under ten times. This chain uses TRBV4-3 with TRBJ2-7; D may correspond to TRBD1 or TRBD2 (5 bases each). V lost 2 bases and J 3 bases, leaving 14 bases between the germline ends. CDR1 is LGHNA, CDR2 YSLEER, per germline. The CDR3 contains 15 residues. The CDR3: CASSQNYGGDYEQYF. The DNA of the CDR3 is TGCGCCAGCAGCCAAAATTATGGGGGAGACTACGAGCAGTACTTC.

This clonotype is a singleton in its sample. The CDR3 bases are TGCAGTGCCATCCCGGGGGGCCAACAAGAGACCCAGTACTTC. Encoded protein: CSAIPGGQQETQYF. This sequence joins TRBV20-1 and TRBJ2-5, with a possible D match to TRBD2 (7 bases). Germline V gene data show CDR1 as DFQATT and CDR2 as SNEGSKA (reference sequence). The V and J ends lost 6 bases and 2 bases respectively, with 16 bases between them. CDR3 length equals 14 residues.

This clonotype appeared a few times. V is TRBV12-3 or TRBV12-4 and J is TRBJ2-4, with D tentatively TRBD1 (6 bases). The germline V and J ends were trimmed by 3 bases and 9 bases, with 18 bases remaining between them. This CDR3 spans 15 amino acids. The CDR3 sequence is CASSFREGGFGIQYF. In DNA form, the CDR3 reads TGTGCCAGCAGTTTCAGGGAAGGGGGATTTGGCATTCAGTACTTC.

V and J are TRBV5-1 and TRBJ2-1, with 14 bases aligning to TRBD2. Trimming cost V 4 bases and J 4 bases; bases outside gene matches: 22. The germline CDR1 and CDR2 sequences are SGHRS and YFSETQ. The CDR3 length is 22 residues. The CDR3 sequence is CASSPGTSGGRRPRGTYNEQFF. CDR3 bases: TGCGCCAGCAGCCCTGGGACTAGCGGGGGCCGTCGACCGCGAGGGACTTACAATGAGCAGTTCTTC.

CDR3 sequence reads: CASSFGDPRALNTEAFF. CDR3 nucleotides: TGCGCCAGCAGCTTTGGTGATCCCAGGGCCCTAAACACTGAAGCTTTCTTT. The chain employs TRBV5-1 and TRBJ1-1, with a possible D match to TRBD1 (5 bases). The germline gives CDR1 SGHRS, CDR2 YFSETQ. V was pared by 2 bases and J by 2 bases, with 19 bases between. The CDR3 is 17 residues long.